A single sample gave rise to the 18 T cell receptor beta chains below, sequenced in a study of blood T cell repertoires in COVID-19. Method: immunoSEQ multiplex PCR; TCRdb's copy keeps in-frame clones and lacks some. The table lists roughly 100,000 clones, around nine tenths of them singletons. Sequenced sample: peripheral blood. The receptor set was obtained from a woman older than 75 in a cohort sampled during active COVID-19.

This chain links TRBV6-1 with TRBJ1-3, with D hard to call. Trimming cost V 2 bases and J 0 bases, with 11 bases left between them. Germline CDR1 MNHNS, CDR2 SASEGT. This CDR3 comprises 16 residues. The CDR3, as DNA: TGTGCCAGCAGTGAACGGCCGGGAAACTCTGGAAACACCATATATTTT. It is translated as CASSERPGNSGNTIYF.

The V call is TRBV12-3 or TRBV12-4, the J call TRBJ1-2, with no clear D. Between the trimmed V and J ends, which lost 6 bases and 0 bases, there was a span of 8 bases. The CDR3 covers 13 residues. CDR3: CASRTSANYGYTF. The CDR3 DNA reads TGTGCCAGCAGAACATCCGCTAACTATGGCTACACCTTC.

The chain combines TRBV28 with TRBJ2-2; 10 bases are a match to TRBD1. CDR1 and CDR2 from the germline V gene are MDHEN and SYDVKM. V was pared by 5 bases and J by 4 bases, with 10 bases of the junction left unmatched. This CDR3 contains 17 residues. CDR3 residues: CASSPPGTGAVTGELFF. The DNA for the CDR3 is TGTGCCAGCAGTCCACCCGGGACAGGGGCGGTCACCGGGGAGCTGTTTTTT.

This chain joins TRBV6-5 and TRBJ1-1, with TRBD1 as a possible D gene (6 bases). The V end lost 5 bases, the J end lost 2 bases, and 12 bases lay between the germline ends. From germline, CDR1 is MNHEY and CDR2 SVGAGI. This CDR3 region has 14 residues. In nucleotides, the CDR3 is TGTGCCAGCAGTCCAGGGGACCTTAACACTGAAGCTTTCTTT. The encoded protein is CASSPGDLNTEAFF.

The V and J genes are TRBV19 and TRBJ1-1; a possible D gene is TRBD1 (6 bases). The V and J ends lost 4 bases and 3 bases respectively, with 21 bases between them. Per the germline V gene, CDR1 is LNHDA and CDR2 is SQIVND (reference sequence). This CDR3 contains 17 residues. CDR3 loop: CASSRDLGAAGDTEAFF. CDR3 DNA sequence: TGTGCCAGTAGTAGGGACCTGGGGGCGGCGGGTGACACTGAAGCTTTCTTT.

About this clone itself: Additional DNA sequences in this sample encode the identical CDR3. CDR3 nucleotides: TGCGCCAGCAGCTTGGCACTAGCAGGCTACAATGAGCAGTTCTTC. Its translation: CASSLALAGYNEQFF. The V and J genes are TRBV5-1 and TRBJ2-1; TRBD2 might be the D (6 bases). Per the germline V gene, CDR1 is SGHRS and CDR2 is YFSETQ. V gave up 0 bases and J gave up 3 bases, with 10 bases separating them. This CDR3 has 15 amino acids.

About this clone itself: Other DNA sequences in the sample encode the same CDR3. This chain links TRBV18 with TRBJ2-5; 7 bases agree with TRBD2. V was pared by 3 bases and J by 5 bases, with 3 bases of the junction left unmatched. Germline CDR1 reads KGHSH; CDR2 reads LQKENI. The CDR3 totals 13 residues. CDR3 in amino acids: CASSPPAGETQYF. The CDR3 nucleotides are TGTGCCAGCTCACCTCCAGCGGGGGAGACCCAGTACTTC.

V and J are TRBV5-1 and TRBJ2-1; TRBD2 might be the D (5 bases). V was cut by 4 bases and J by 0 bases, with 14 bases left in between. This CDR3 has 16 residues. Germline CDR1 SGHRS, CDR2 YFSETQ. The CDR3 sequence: CASSAAASGSYNEQFF. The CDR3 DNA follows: TGCGCCAGCAGCGCGGCGGCCAGCGGCTCCTACAATGAGCAGTTCTTC.

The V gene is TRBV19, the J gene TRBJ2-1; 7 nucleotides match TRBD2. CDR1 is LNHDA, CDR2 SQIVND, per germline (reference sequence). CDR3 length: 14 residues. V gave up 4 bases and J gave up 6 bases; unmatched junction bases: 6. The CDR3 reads CASSRRGSRNEQFF. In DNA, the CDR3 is TGTGCCAGTAGTAGACGCGGGAGTCGCAATGAGCAGTTCTTC.

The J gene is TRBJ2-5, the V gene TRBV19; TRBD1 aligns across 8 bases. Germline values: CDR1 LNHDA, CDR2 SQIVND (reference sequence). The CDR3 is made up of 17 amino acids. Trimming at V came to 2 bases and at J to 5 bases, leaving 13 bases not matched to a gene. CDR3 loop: CASSIPPSRGRGETQYF. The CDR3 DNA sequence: TGTGCCAGTAGTATACCTCCCAGCAGGGGGCGAGGTGAGACCCAGTACTTC.

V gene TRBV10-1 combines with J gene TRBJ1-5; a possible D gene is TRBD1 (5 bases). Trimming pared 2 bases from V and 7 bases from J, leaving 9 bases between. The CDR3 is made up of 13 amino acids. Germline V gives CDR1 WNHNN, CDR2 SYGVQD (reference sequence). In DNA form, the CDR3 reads TGCGCCAGCAGTGAGATGGAGGGGCAGCCCCAGCATTTT. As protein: CASSEMEGQPQHF.

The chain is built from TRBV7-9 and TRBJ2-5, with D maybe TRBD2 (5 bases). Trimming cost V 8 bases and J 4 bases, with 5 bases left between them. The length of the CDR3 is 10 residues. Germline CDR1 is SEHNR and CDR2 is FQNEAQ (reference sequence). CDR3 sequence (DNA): TGTGCCAGCGGGAGAGAGACCCAGTACTTC. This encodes CASGRETQYF.

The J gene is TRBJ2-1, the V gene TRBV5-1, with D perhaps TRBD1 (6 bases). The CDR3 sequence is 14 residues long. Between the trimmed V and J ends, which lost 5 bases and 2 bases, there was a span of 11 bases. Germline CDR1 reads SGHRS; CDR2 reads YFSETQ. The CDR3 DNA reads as TGCGCCAGCAGTCGGGACACGACCTACAATGAGCAGTTCTTC. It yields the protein CASSRDTTYNEQFF.

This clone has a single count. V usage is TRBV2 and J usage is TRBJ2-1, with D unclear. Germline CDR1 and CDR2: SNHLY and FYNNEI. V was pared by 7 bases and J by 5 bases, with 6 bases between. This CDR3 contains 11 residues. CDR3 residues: CASTSDNEQFF. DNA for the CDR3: TGTGCCAGCACCAGTGACAATGAGCAGTTCTTC.

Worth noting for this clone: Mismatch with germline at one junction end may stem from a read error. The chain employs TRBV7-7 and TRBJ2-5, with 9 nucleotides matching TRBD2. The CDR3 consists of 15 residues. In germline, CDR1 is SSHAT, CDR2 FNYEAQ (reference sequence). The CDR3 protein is CASSFRGGASETQYF. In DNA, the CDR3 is TGTGCTAGCAGCTTCCGCGGGGGGGCAAGTGAGACCCAGTACTTC.

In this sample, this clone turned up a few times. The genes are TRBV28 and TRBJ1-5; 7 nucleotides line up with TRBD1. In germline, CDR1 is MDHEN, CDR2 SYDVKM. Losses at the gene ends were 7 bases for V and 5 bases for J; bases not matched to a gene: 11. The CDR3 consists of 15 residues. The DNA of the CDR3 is TGTGCCAGCATCTCGGGACAGTTGATGGATCAGCCCCAGCATTTT. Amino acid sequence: CASISGQLMDQPQHF.

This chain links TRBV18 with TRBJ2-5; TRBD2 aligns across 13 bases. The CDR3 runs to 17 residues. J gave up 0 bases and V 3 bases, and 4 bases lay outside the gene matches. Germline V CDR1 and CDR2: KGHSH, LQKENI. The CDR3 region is CASSPGLAGTNQETQYF. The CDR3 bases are TGTGCCAGCTCACCGGGACTAGCGGGGACGAACCAAGAGACCCAGTACTTC.

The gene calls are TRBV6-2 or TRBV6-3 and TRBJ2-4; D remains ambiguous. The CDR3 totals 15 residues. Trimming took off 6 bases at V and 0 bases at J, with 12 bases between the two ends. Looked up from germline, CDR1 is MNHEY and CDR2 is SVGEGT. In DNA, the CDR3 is TGTGCCAGCAGCCGAGAGTTTCAAGCCAAAAACATTCAGTACTTC. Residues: CASSREFQAKNIQYF.